Listed below are T cell receptor beta chains from one sample, sequenced in a study of blood T cell repertoires in COVID-19. Using immunoSEQ multiplex PCR, the repertoire was profiled, and TCRdb retains in-frame clones only, with some absent. This sample yields nearly 250,000 clones, of which roughly 85% are seen a single time; 8.5% to 9.5% belongs to the top ten. The specimen sequenced was PBMCs or T cells enriched from blood (not recorded which). These receptors were collected from a woman aged 45-60 years with acute COVID-19. The CDR3 runs from the conserved cysteine through the conserved F or W. Fields, in order: D gene, J gene, V gene, CDR3 length, CDR3 protein, CDR3 DNA. The D gene is left open where the match is weak.

D: -; J: TRBJ1-6; V: TRBV6-5; length: 15; CDR3: CASSFLGPGNSPLHF; DNA: TGTGCCAGCAGTTTCCTCGGACCGGGGAATTCACCCCTCCACTTT
D: TRBD1; J: TRBJ1-2; V: TRBV5-4; length: 14; CDR3: CASSQGQGRHGYTF; DNA: TGTGCCAGCAGCCAGGGACAGGGGAGGCATGGCTACACCTTC
D: TRBD2; J: TRBJ2-1; V: TRBV3-1/TRBV3-2; length: 17; CDR3: CASSQHVAGGPYNEQFF; DNA: TGTGCCAGCAGCCAACACGTAGCGGGGGGGCCATACAATGAGCAGTTCTTC
D: TRBD1; J: TRBJ2-7; V: TRBV5-1; length: 14; CDR3: CASSPGQGFYEQYF; DNA: TGCGCCAGCAGCCCGGGACAGGGATTCTACGAGCAGTACTTC
D: TRBD2; J: TRBJ2-1; V: TRBV9; length: 13; CDR3: CASSVGTSGEQFF; DNA: TGTGCCAGCAGCGTCGGGACTAGCGGTGAGCAGTTCTTC
D: -; J: TRBJ1-1; V: TRBV4-2; length: 17; CDR3: CASSRLRVEGTNTEAFF; DNA: TGTGCCAGCAGCCGCCTAAGAGTTGAGGGAACGAACACTGAAGCTTTCTTT
D: -; J: TRBJ1-1; V: TRBV18; length: 14; CDR3: CASSLDTGDTEAFF; DNA: TGTGCCAGCTCACTGGATACGGGGGACACTGAAGCTTTCTTT
D: -; J: TRBJ1-2; V: TRBV7-2; length: 12; CDR3: CASSLEQLDYTF; DNA: TGTGCCAGCAGCTTAGAACAGCTCGACTACACCTTC
D: -; J: TRBJ2-3; V: TRBV19; length: 15; CDR3: CASSILALSTDTQYF; DNA: TGTGCCAGTAGTATTCTAGCGCTTAGCACAGATACGCAGTATTTT
D: TRBD2; J: TRBJ2-2; V: TRBV18; length: 17; CDR3: CASSRYSGGANTGELFF; DNA: TGTGCCAGCTCACGTTATAGCGGGGGCGCGAACACCGGGGAGCTGTTTTTT
D: TRBD1; J: TRBJ2-1; V: TRBV9; length: 17; CDR3: CASTETGMGPTYNEQFF; DNA: TGTGCCAGCACCGAGACAGGGATGGGGCCAACCTACAATGAGCAGTTCTTC
D: TRBD1; J: TRBJ1-4; V: TRBV11-2; length: 14; CDR3: CASSLGQGFEKLFF; DNA: TGTGCCAGCAGCTTAGGACAGGGGTTTGAAAAACTGTTTTTT
D: TRBD1; J: TRBJ1-5; V: TRBV6-5; length: 15; CDR3: CASSKTGVSNQPQHF; DNA: TGTGCCAGCAGTAAGACAGGGGTTAGCAATCAGCCCCAGCATTTT
D: TRBD1; J: TRBJ2-7; V: TRBV12-5; length: 14; CDR3: CASGLVDRVYEQYF; DNA: TGTGCTAGTGGTTTGGTAGACAGGGTCTACGAGCAGTACTTC
D: -; J: TRBJ1-1; V: TRBV18; length: 13; CDR3: CASSPGADTEAFF; DNA: TGTGCCAGCTCACCAGGGGCCGACACTGAAGCTTTCTTT